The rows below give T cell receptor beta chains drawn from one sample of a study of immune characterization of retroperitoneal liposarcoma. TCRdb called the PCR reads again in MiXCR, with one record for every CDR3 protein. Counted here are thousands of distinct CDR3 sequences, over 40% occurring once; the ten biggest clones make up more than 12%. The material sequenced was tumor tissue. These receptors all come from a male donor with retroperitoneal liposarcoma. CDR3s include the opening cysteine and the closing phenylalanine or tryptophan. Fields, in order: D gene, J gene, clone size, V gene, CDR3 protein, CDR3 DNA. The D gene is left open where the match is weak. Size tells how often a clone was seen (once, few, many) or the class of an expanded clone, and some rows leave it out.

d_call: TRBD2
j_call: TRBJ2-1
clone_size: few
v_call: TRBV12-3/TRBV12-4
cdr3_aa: CASSTRLAGSYNEQFF
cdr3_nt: TGTGCCAGCAGTACTCGACTAGCGGGATCCTACAATGAGCAGTTCTTC

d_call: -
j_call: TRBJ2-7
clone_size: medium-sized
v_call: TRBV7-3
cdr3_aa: CASSLIGADEQYF
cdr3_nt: TGTGCCAGCAGCTTAATAGGGGCCGATGAGCAGTACTTC

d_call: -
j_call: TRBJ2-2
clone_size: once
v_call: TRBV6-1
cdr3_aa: CASSELEGDTGELFF
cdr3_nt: TGTGCCAGCAGTGAATTGGAAGGTGACACCGGGGAGCTGTTTTTT

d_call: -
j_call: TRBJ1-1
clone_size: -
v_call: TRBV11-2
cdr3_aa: CASSFGEGAEAFF
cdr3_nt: TGTGCCAGCAGCTTTGGGGAAGGCGCTGAAGCTTTCTTT

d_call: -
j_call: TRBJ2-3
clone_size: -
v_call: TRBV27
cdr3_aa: CASSSFTDTQYF
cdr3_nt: TGTGCCAGCAGTTCCTTTACAGATACGCAGTATTTT

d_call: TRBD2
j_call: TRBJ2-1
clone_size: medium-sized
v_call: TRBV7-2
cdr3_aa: CASSFAGTSGIVNEQFF
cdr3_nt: TGTGCCAGCAGCTTTGCCGGGACTAGCGGGATCGTTAATGAGCAGTTCTTC

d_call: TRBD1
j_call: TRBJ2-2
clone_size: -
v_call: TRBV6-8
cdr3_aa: CASSYQGQGYTGELFF
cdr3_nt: TGTGCCAGCAGTTATCAGGGACAGGGGTACACCGGGGAGCTGTTTTTT

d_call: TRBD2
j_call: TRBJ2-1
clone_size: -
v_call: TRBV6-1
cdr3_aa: CASTGLAGMTHNEQFF
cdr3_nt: TGTGCCAGCACGGGACTAGCGGGGATGACACACAATGAGCAGTTCTTC

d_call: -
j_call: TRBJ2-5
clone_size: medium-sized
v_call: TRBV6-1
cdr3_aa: CASSHNLGGRETQYF
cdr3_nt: TGTGCCAGCAGCCATAACCTGGGGGGGCGGGAGACCCAGTACTTC

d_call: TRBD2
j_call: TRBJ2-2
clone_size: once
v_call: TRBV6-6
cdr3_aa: CASSYSGAGGNTGELFF
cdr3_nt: TGTGCCAGCAGTTACTCGGGGGCGGGGGGGAACACCGGGGAGCTGTTTTTT

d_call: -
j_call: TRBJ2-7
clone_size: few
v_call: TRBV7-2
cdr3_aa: CASSSRTFVYEQYF
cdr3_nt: TGTGCCAGCAGCTCCAGAACATTCGTCTACGAGCAGTACTTC

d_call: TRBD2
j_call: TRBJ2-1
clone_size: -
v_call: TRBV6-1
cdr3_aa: CASSSSGGYNEQFF
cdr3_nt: TGTGCCAGCAGTTCTAGCGGGGGCTACAATGAGCAGTTCTTC

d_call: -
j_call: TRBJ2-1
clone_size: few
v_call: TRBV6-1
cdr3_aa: CASSEPARAAYNEQFF
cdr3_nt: TGTGCCAGCAGTGAACCCGCACGGGCGGCCTACAATGAGCAGTTCTTC

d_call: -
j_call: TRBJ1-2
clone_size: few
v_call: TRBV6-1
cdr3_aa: CASSEAQGYYGYTF
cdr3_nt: TGTGCCAGCAGTGAAGCGCAGGGGTACTATGGCTACACCTTC

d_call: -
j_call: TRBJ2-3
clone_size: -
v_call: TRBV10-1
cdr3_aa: CASARGTSKADTQYF
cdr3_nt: TGCGCCAGCGCACGCGGGACTTCAAAGGCCGATACGCAGTATTTT

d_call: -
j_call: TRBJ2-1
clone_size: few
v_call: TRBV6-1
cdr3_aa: CASSTRQRPNNEQFF
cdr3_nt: TGTGCCAGCAGTACGAGACAGAGACCAAACAATGAGCAGTTCTTC